A selection of T cell receptor beta chains follows, all from one sample in a study of CD8+ T cells in alopecia areata. Assay used: immunoSEQ multiplex PCR; TCRdb lists only in-frame clones, some missing. The table has 140,000 to 150,000 clones, around 60% seen once. This material consisted of CD4+ T cells sorted from blood, taken at week 0. The receptor set was obtained from a human donor with alopecia areata. Each CDR3 is given with its conserved first and last residue. D genes are given only for firm matches. Clone size is stated in some rows and not others, as once, few, many or a class when expanded.

D gene: -; J gene: TRBJ1-1; clone size: -; V gene: TRBV29-1; CDR3 DNA: TGCAGCGTTGAAGCCGTAAGGGGGGACACTGAAGCTTTCTTT; CDR3 protein: CSVEAVRGDTEAFF
D gene: TRBD1; J gene: TRBJ1-1; clone size: few; V gene: TRBV6-5; CDR3 DNA: TGTGCCAGCAGCACGACAGGGGGGAGGACTGAAGCTTTCTTT; CDR3 protein: CASSTTGGRTEAFF
D gene: -; J gene: TRBJ2-5; clone size: -; V gene: TRBV11-2; CDR3 DNA: TGTGCCAGCAGCTTAATGGGAGAAGAGACCCAGTACTTC; CDR3 protein: CASSLMGEETQYF
D gene: -; J gene: TRBJ2-7; clone size: -; V gene: TRBV6-5; CDR3 DNA: TGTGCCAGCAGTTACCGTGACAGGTTCGAGCAGTACTTC; CDR3 protein: CASSYRDRFEQYF
D gene: -; J gene: TRBJ1-4; clone size: many; V gene: TRBV7-9; CDR3 DNA: TGTGCCAGCAGCGACCAAAATCGAGGTTTTAATGAAAAACTGTTTTTT; CDR3 protein: CASSDQNRGFNEKLFF
D gene: -; J gene: TRBJ1-2; clone size: -; V gene: TRBV27; CDR3 DNA: TGTGCCAGCAGAACAACTCGGGGTGGCTACACCTTC; CDR3 protein: CASRTTRGGYTF
D gene: -; J gene: TRBJ1-1; clone size: -; V gene: TRBV6-6; CDR3 DNA: TGTGCCAGCAGTTACCGCCATGAAGCTTTCTTT; CDR3 protein: CASSYRHEAFF
D gene: -; J gene: TRBJ2-5; clone size: -; V gene: TRBV2; CDR3 DNA: TGTGCCAGCAGTGAGCGGGAGACCCAGTACTTC; CDR3 protein: CASSERETQYF
D gene: -; J gene: TRBJ2-2; clone size: few; V gene: TRBV29-1; CDR3 DNA: TGCAGCGTTGAAGATCGGTCGTGGCAGGGTAACACCGGGGAGCTGTTTTTT; CDR3 protein: CSVEDRSWQGNTGELFF
D gene: -; J gene: TRBJ2-5; clone size: -; V gene: TRBV29-1; CDR3 DNA: TGCAGCGTAGCAGTTTGGGGGGCCACCGGGACGGTACAAGAGACCCAGTACTTC; CDR3 protein: CSVAVWGATGTVQETQYF
D gene: -; J gene: TRBJ1-2; clone size: -; V gene: TRBV25-1; CDR3 DNA: TGTGCCAGCATGGACGGGGTCTATGGCTACACCTTC; CDR3 protein: CASMDGVYGYTF
D gene: -; J gene: TRBJ1-4; clone size: few; V gene: TRBV7-9; CDR3 DNA: TGTGCCAGCAGCTCAGGGACGGCTACTTCAACTAATGAAAAACTGTTTTTT; CDR3 protein: CASSSGTATSTNEKLFF